These T cell receptor beta chains were read from a single sample in a study of T cells in Graves' hyperthyroidism and ophthalmopathy. A single record per CDR3 protein comes from TCRdb applying MiXCR to the multiplex PCR reads. The sample lists around 500,000 distinct CDR3 sequences, 13% to 15% occurring once. The sample was blood. These receptors originate from a woman between 18 and 29 years old with Graves' hyperthyroidism. Each CDR3 is given with its conserved first and last residue. A D gene is named only where the DNA matches it firmly. Not all rows give a size; the values are once, few, many and, for expanded clones, a class.

J: TRBJ2-7
size: many
V: TRBV12-3/TRBV12-4
D: NA
DNA: TGTGCCACCGCCAGACACCAGGACAACTCCTACGAGCAGTACTTC
CDR3: CATARHQDNSYEQYF

J: TRBJ1-1
size: many
V: TRBV5-1
D: TRBD1
DNA: TGCGCCAGCAGCGAAGACAGGGTTCGGGGCACTGAAGCTTTCTTT
CDR3: CASSEDRVRGTEAFF

J: TRBJ1-1
size: many
V: TRBV11-2
D: TRBD1
DNA: TGTGCCAGCAGCTCGCCTTACAGGGGCCACACTGAAGCTTTCTTT
CDR3: CASSSPYRGHTEAFF

J: TRBJ2-5
size: many
V: TRBV5-6
D: NA
DNA: TGTGCCAGCAGCCCACTAGCAAACGGGGAGACCCAGTACTTC
CDR3: CASSPLANGETQYF

J: TRBJ1-1
size: many
V: TRBV6-1
D: NA
DNA: TGTGCCAGCAGTCGTCAGGGGTACACTGAAGCTTTCTTT
CDR3: CASSRQGYTEAFF

J: TRBJ2-3
size: many
V: TRBV29-1
D: NA
DNA: TGCAGCGTTGAGGAGGGCGGACCGATTAGCACAGATACGCAGTATTTT
CDR3: CSVEEGGPISTDTQYF

J: TRBJ2-5
size: many
V: TRBV10-2
D: NA
DNA: TGCGCCAGCAAGAGTCGGGGAGAACAAGAGACCCAGTACTTC
CDR3: CASKSRGEQETQYF

J: TRBJ2-1
size: few
V: TRBV12-3/TRBV12-4
D: TRBD2
DNA: TGTGCCAGCAGCTCTCTAGCGGGACCCTCCTACAATGAGCAGTTCTTC
CDR3: CASSSLAGPSYNEQFF

J: TRBJ2-7
size: NA
V: TRBV7-9
D: TRBD1
DNA: TGTGCCAGCAGCTTATGGGACAGGGAGCCCTCCGAGCAGTACTTC
CDR3: CASSLWDREPSEQYF

J: TRBJ2-3
size: many
V: TRBV12-3/TRBV12-4
D: NA
DNA: TGTGCCAGCAGTCCTATCGGGGGCGTAGATGTAGGAGATACGCAGTATTTT
CDR3: CASSPIGGVDVGDTQYF

J: TRBJ2-1
size: few
V: TRBV20-1
D: NA
DNA: TGCAGTGCTACAGGACCGTCTAGCTCCTACAATGAGCAGTTCTTC
CDR3: CSATGPSSSYNEQFF

J: TRBJ2-2
size: few
V: TRBV19
D: TRBD2
DNA: TGTGCCAGTCAGAAGCGGGAGAGTAGCACCGGGGAGCTGTTTTTT
CDR3: CASQKRESSTGELFF

J: TRBJ2-7
size: many
V: TRBV3-1
D: NA
DNA: TGTGCCAGCAGCCAAGGACGGAGCTCCTACGAGCAGTACTTC
CDR3: CASSQGRSSYEQYF

J: TRBJ2-5
size: NA
V: TRBV10-1
D: NA
DNA: TGCGCCAGCAGTGAGTACTCCAGCCTGGAGACCCAGTACTTC
CDR3: CASSEYSSLETQYF

J: TRBJ2-1
size: NA
V: TRBV20-1
D: TRBD2
DNA: TGCAGTGGAAAGACTAGCGGGAGCTACAATGAGCAGTTCTTC
CDR3: CSGKTSGSYNEQFF

J: TRBJ1-1
size: NA
V: TRBV29-1
D: NA
DNA: TGCAGCGTTGACCACCGAGGGGTAACTGAAGCTTTCTTT
CDR3: CSVDHRGVTEAFF

J: TRBJ2-3
size: few
V: TRBV5-1
D: TRBD2
DNA: TGCGCCAGCAGCTTTGCGAGCGGGAGTACAGATACGCAGTATTTT
CDR3: CASSFASGSTDTQYF

J: TRBJ1-2
size: NA
V: TRBV9
D: TRBD1
DNA: TGTGCCAGCTGGGGACAGAGCGATGGCTACACCTTC
CDR3: CASWGQSDGYTF